This entry concerns a single TCR beta chain. Sequencing of TCR beta drew on CD8+ and CD4+ T cells from blood. The patients who served as multiple sclerosis controls were treatment-naive and had stable or active relapsing-remitting disease that fulfilled the revised McDonald criteria. While CD8+ and CD4+ T cells were isolated negatively, TEMRA cells were enriched by FACS. This sample is drawn from a study of CD8 T cells in Susac syndrome. V dropped 1 base and J dropped 3 bases, with 6 bases sitting between them. Germline loops: CDR1 DFQATT, CDR2 SNEGSKA (reference sequence). The CDR3 runs 12 residues. RNA in amounts of about 0.5 to 1 ug was reverse transcribed with random hexamers. Across 54 Vbeta and 13 Jbeta, immunoSEQ multiplex PCR amplified TCR beta CDR3. In TCRdb, the immunoSEQ multiplex PCR reads were re-called with MiXCR into one record per CDR3 protein. The table lists a few hundred thousand distinct CDR3 sequences, around 95% of them singletons.

The clonotype comes from a human donor with multiple sclerosis. Specimen: CD4+ T cells from PBMCs. The genes are TRBV20-1 and TRBJ1-1; D is uncertain. CDR3: CSARVRYTEAFF. The CDR3 DNA reads as TGCAGTGCTAGAGTCAGGTACACTGAAGCTTTCTTT.